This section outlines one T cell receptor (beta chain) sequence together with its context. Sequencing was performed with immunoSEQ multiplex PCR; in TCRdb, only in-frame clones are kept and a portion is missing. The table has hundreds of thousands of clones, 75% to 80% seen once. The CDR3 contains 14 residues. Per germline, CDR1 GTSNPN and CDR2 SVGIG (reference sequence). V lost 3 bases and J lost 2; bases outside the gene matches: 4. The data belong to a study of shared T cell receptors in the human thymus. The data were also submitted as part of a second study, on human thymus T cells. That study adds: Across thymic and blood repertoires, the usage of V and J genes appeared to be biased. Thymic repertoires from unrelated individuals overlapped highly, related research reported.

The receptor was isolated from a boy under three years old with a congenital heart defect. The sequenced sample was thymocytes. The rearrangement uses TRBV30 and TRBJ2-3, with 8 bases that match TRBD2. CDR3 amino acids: CAWRGTSDTDTQYF. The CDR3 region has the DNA TGTGCCTGGAGGGGGACTAGTGACACAGATACGCAGTATTTT.